The source of this T cell receptor (beta chain) is a study of control samples from healthy donors and cancer patients. Germline assignment: CDR1 LNHDA and CDR2 SQIVND (reference sequence). This CDR3 has 13 residues. V dropped 9 bases and J dropped 0 bases, with 10 bases sitting between them. The protocol was immunoSEQ multiplex PCR, while the TCRdb copy is restricted to in-frame clones and leaves out a portion. The sample lists roughly 140,000 clones, over 90% occurring once. This TCR derives from a man aged 50 to 59 in good health. V usage is TRBV19 and J usage is TRBJ2-3; perhaps TRBD2 as D (6 bases). The sequenced sample consisted of blood. The DNA for the CDR3 is TGTGCCAGCGCTAGCGTTAGCACAGATACGCAGTATTTT. It codes for CASASVSTDTQYF.